This T cell receptor (beta chain) stems from a study of T cells in Graves' hyperthyroidism and ophthalmopathy. General observations from the study: Ophthalmopathy, as predicted by the model, came a median approximately 6.5 months after the prediction.

CDR1 and CDR2 from the germline V gene are SQVTM and ANQGSEA. CDR3 length: 14 amino acids. The V gene lost 8 bases and the J gene lost 0 bases, with 15 bases spanning the gap. The sample holds many counts of this clonotype. Its specificity is not known. The source of the PBMCs was approximately 10 ml of fresh peripheral blood. Authors of the study amplified TCR beta CDR3 regions from RNA transcripts. HTBI primers were employed in a first-round RT-PCR of the TCR CDR3. TCRdb re-analysed the multiplex PCR reads in MiXCR, keeping a single row per CDR3 protein. The sample consists of about 37,000 distinct CDR3 sequences, around half of them appearing once.

Sequenced material: blood. The source of this sequence is a man aged 35-49 years with Graves' ophthalmopathy. The rearrangement uses TRBV29-1 and TRBJ2-3; D may be TRBD2 (6 bases). CDR3 DNA sequence: TGCAGCCTGCGGGACTTCACTAGCACAGATACGCAGTATTTT. This encodes CSLRDFTSTDTQYF.